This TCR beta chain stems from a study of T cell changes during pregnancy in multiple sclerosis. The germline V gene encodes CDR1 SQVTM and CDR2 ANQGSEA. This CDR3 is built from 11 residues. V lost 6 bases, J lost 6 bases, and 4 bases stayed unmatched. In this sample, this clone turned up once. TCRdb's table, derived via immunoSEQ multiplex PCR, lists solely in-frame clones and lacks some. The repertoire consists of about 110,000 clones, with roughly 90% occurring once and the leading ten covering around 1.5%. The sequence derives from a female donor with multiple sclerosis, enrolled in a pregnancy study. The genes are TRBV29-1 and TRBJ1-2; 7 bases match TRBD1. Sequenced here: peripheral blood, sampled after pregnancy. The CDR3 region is CSVGTVDGYTF. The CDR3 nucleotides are TGCAGCGTGGGGACAGTGGATGGCTACACCTTC. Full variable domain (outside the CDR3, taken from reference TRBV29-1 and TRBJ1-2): SAVISQKPSRDICQRGTSLTIQCQVDSQVTMMFWYRQQPGQSLTLIATANQGSEATYESGFVIDKFPISRPNLTFSTLTVSNMSPEDSSIYLCSVGTVDGYTFGSGTRLTVV.